These 3 T cell receptor beta chains originate from one sample sequenced in a study of T-cell memory formation after mild COVID-19. MiXCR was run by TCRdb on the 5' RACE reads, yielding one entry per CDR3 protein. Among 150,000 to 200,000 distinct CDR3 sequences listed, about 21% were seen once. The sample comprised PBMCs or a T cell subset sorted from them (not recorded which). The receptors derive from an adult woman who had mild COVID-19 (a few samples of this study predate the infection). Cell type and time point are not known.

This clonotype appeared many times. V usage is TRBV12-3 or TRBV12-4 and J usage is TRBJ2-1; 9 bases are a match to TRBD2. The trim removed 4 bases at V and 8 bases at J, leaving 15 bases unmatched. This CDR3 comprises 17 residues. The DNA for the CDR3 is TGTGCCAGCAGTTCCCTCCCCCAGCGGGGGGATAATGATGAGCAGTTCTTC. Protein product: CASSSLPQRGDNDEQFF.

On this clonotype: One end of the junction varies from germline; a read error may be responsible. The rearrangement uses TRBV5-6 and TRBJ1-5; no clear D gene. The CDR3 is made up of 19 amino acids. Germline lookup yields CDR1 SGHDT and CDR2 YYEEEE. CDR3 in amino acids: CASSLGGYSRVGSNQPQHF. For the CDR3, the DNA is TGTGCCAGCAGTTTGGGAGGCTACAGTAGAGTGGGAAGCAATCAGCCCCAGCATTTT.

The chain combines TRBV6-5 with TRBJ2-1; no definite D call. The CDR3 runs to 15 residues. The germline gives CDR1 MNHEY, CDR2 SVGAGI. V was trimmed by 6 bases and J by 0 bases, leaving 12 bases between them. CDR3 protein: CASSPLASSYNEQFF. CDR3 bases: TGTGCCAGCAGCCCGCTCGCTAGCTCCTACAATGAGCAGTTCTTC.